A single sample is the source of the 32 T cell receptor beta chains below, sequenced in a study of control samples from healthy donors and cancer patients. Sequencing used immunoSEQ multiplex PCR; TCRdb keeps in-frame clones, though not all of them. The table lists some 190,000 clones, roughly nine tenths of them singletons, with 1.5% to 2% in the top ten. Input material: blood. The receptor set was obtained from a man younger than 40 in good health.

The J gene is TRBJ2-7, the V gene TRBV11-2, with a weak D call TRBD2 (6 bases). This CDR3 has 15 amino acids. Germline loops: CDR1 SGHAT, CDR2 FQNNGV. The germline V and J ends were trimmed by 5 bases and 7 bases, with 21 bases remaining between them. As DNA, the CDR3 is TGTGCCAGCAGCCCCCGGGTGGGGGGTACGGGGGAGCAGTACTTC. This gives the protein CASSPRVGGTGEQYF.

The chain employs TRBV19 and TRBJ1-6; 9 nucleotides agree with TRBD1. Germline trimming cut 8 bases from V and 10 bases from J; bases unmatched to any gene: 6. This CDR3 is 13 amino acids long. From germline, CDR1 is LNHDA and CDR2 SQIVND (reference sequence). CDR3 amino acids: CASQDRGASPLHF. CDR3 in DNA: TGTGCCAGTCAGGACAGGGGTGCCTCACCCCTCCACTTT.

This chain connects TRBV6-4 to TRBJ2-2; D call uncertain. Germline-derived CDR1 and CDR2 are MRHNA and SNTAGT. Deletions cut 4 bases from V and 4 bases from J, with 7 bases between. The CDR3 loop spans 13 amino acids. The CDR3 protein is CASSVGSTGELFF. CDR3 DNA: TGTGCCAGCAGTGTTGGTAGCACCGGGGAGCTGTTTTTT.

The chain has TRBV11-2 and TRBJ1-1; a possible D gene is TRBD1 (6 bases). Germline CDR1 is SGHAT and CDR2 is FQNNGV. The germline V and J ends were trimmed by 4 bases and 1 base, with 7 bases remaining between them. CDR3 length: 13 amino acids. The CDR3 DNA reads TGTGCCAGCAGCTCGGACAGGAACACTGAAGCTTTCTTT. Protein product: CASSSDRNTEAFF.

CDR3 sequence: CASGLGLAGWETQYF. In DNA, the CDR3 is TGTGCTAGTGGTTTGGGCCTAGCGGGGTGGGAGACCCAGTACTTC. This sequence joins TRBV12-5 and TRBJ2-5; 9 positions match TRBD2. This CDR3 spans 15 amino acids. The germline V gene has CDR1 LGHNT and CDR2 FRNRAP. V shed 1 base, J shed 5 bases, and the junction held 5 bases outside the gene matches.

This sequence joins TRBV7-9 and TRBJ2-7; TRBD1 might be the D (5 bases). The CDR3 totals 14 residues. V was trimmed by 1 base and J by 2 bases, leaving 9 bases between them. Germline CDR1 is SEHNR and CDR2 is FQNEAQ (reference sequence). CDR3 residues: CASSLGVRAYEQYF. CDR3 DNA: TGTGCCAGCAGCTTAGGGGTCAGGGCCTACGAGCAGTACTTC.

As for this clone: Other DNA sequences of this sample code for an identical CDR3. DNA for the CDR3: TGTGCCAGCAGCCGGGACTCCACAGATACGCAGTATTTT. Translating gives CASSRDSTDTQYF. V usage is TRBV5-4 and J usage is TRBJ2-3, with TRBD2 as a possible D gene (6 bases). The CDR3 runs 13 residues. Germline CDR1 is SGHNT and CDR2 is YYREEE (reference sequence). V lost 4 bases and J lost 2, with 8 bases in between.

This sequence joins TRBV13 and TRBJ2-7, with D perhaps assigned TRBD1 or TRBD2 (6 bases each). The CDR3 contains 12 residues. Trimming cost V 3 bases and J 6 bases, with 9 bases left between them. Germline loops: CDR1 PRHDT, CDR2 FYEKMQ (reference sequence). DNA of the CDR3: TGTGCCAGCAGCTTTGGGGGGCGCGAGCAGTACTTC. Translation: CASSFGGREQYF.

As to this clone: The sample contains more than one DNA sequence encoding this CDR3. V is TRBV27 and J is TRBJ1-3, with D hard to call. The V end was cut by 4 bases, the J end by 0 bases, with 7 bases between. The CDR3 consists of 14 residues. Germline V gene lookup returns CDR1 MNHEY and CDR2 SMNVEV (reference sequence). In DNA, the CDR3 is TGTGCCAGCAGTTCCGTGGTCTCTGGAAACACCATATATTTT. Translating it yields CASSSVVSGNTIYF.

The rearrangement links TRBV9 to TRBJ2-1; TRBD2 agrees at 9 bases. V lost 0 bases and J lost 0; bases outside the gene matches: 7. The CDR3 runs 18 residues. Per germline, CDR1 SGDLS and CDR2 YYNGEE. The CDR3 coding sequence is TGTGCCAGCAGCGTAGGCGCTAGCGGGGCCAGCTCCTACAATGAGCAGTTCTTC. It specifies CASSVGASGASSYNEQFF.

The rearrangement joins TRBV7-9 to TRBJ1-3; tentative D call: TRBD1 (5 bases). Trimming took off 1 base at V and 1 base at J, with 8 bases between the two ends. The CDR3 contains 15 residues. Germline CDR1 reads SEHNR; CDR2 reads FQNEAQ (reference sequence). The CDR3 DNA reads TGTGCCAGCAGCTTAGGGGGGTATTCTGGAAACACCATATATTTT. Its translation: CASSLGGYSGNTIYF.

The chain employs TRBV27 and TRBJ2-3, with 7 bases fitting TRBD1. Germline V gives CDR1 MNHEY, CDR2 SMNVEV (reference sequence). The CDR3 spans 14 residues. With V trimmed by 7 bases and J by 0 bases, 4 bases remained unmatched. This CDR3 is CASTSGQSTDTQYF. The CDR3 DNA reads as TGTGCCAGCACCTCGGGACAGAGCACAGATACGCAGTATTTT.

This chain uses TRBV7-9 with TRBJ2-7, with D perhaps TRBD2 (5 bases). Trimming pared 5 bases from V and 0 bases from J, leaving 11 bases between. The germline CDR1 and CDR2 sequences are SEHNR and FQNEAQ (reference sequence). This CDR3 has 14 residues. CDR3: CASSPGRGSYEQYF. As DNA, the CDR3 is TGTGCCAGCAGCCCCGGACGGGGCTCCTACGAGCAGTACTTC.

V and J are TRBV5-1 and TRBJ2-5; unclear D gene. The CDR3 is made up of 12 amino acids. Germline V CDR1 and CDR2: SGHRS, YFSETQ. Deletions cut 1 base from V and 3 bases from J, with 4 bases between. The CDR3 loop is CASSLWEETQYF. DNA of the CDR3: TGCGCCAGCAGCTTGTGGGAAGAGACCCAGTACTTC.

The chain is built from TRBV5-1 and TRBJ1-3; 9 bases agree with TRBD1. The CDR3 has 14 residues. The germline V gene encodes CDR1 SGHRS and CDR2 YFSETQ. V lost 7 bases to trimming and J lost 2 bases; unmatched junction nucleotides: 4. CDR3 amino acids: CASGTGSPGNTIYF. The DNA for the CDR3 is TGCGCCAGCGGGACAGGGTCCCCTGGAAACACCATATATTTT.

In this sample, this clone turned up many times. V gene TRBV3-1 (or the pseudogene TRBV3-2) combines with J gene TRBJ1-3, with a possible D match to TRBD1 (6 bases). The ends were cut back, 0 bases at V and 0 bases at J, with 9 bases in the middle. CDR1 and CDR2 (germline): LGHDT, YNNKEL (reference sequence). The CDR3 is 16 amino acids. CDR3 loop: CASSQDRGDSGNTIYF. The CDR3 region has the DNA TGTGCCAGCAGCCAAGACAGGGGAGACTCTGGAAACACCATATATTTT.

The rearrangement links TRBV5-5 to TRBJ1-5; D gene uncertain. From germline, CDR1 is SGHKS and CDR2 YYEKEE (reference sequence). This CDR3 is built from 13 residues. The V end was cut by 4 bases, the J end by 4 bases, with 9 bases between. The CDR3 loop is CASSRRGNQPQHF. Written as DNA, the CDR3 is TGTGCCAGCAGCCGCCGGGGAAATCAGCCCCAGCATTTT.

In its sample, this clone was seen once. DNA for the CDR3: TGTGCCAGCAGCCAAGAAGCCGGGGCGCCCAATCAGCCCCAGCATTTT. This sequence encodes CASSQEAGAPNQPQHF. The V and J genes are TRBV4-2 and TRBJ1-5; a weak D match, TRBD1 (5 bases). This CDR3 spans 16 amino acids. Germline V gene lookup returns CDR1 LGHNA and CDR2 YNFKEQ. Trimming shortened V by 0 bases and J by 3 bases, and 12 bases separated the two germline ends.

J is TRBJ2-7 and V is TRBV19, with a possible D match to TRBD1 (5 bases). Trimming removed 6 bases at V and 2 bases at J, with 20 bases between. Germline-derived CDR1 and CDR2 are LNHDA and SQIVND (reference sequence). The CDR3 consists of 16 residues. CDR3 loop: CASSDTFRGSAYEQYF. The CDR3 DNA reads TGTGCCAGTAGCGATACTTTTAGGGGTTCCGCCTACGAGCAGTACTTC.

The V call is TRBV19, the J call TRBJ1-6, with 7 bases identical to TRBD1. Unmatched junction bases numbered 7, after V lost 5 bases and J lost 0 bases. This CDR3 has 17 residues. The germline CDR1 and CDR2 sequences are LNHDA and SQIVND (reference sequence). The CDR3 loop is CASSPRTGSSYNSPLHF. The DNA of the CDR3 is TGTGCCAGTAGTCCGAGGACAGGTAGCTCCTATAATTCACCCCTCCACTTT.

CDR3 region: CSAGGTYQETQYF. The CDR3 DNA reads TGCAGTGCTGGTGGGACATATCAAGAGACCCAGTACTTC. This sequence joins TRBV20-1 and TRBJ2-5, with D tentatively TRBD1 (6 bases). V lost 5 bases to trimming and J lost 2 bases, with 12 bases between them. The germline CDR1 and CDR2 sequences are DFQATT and SNEGSKA (reference sequence). This CDR3 comprises 13 residues.

The chain is built from TRBV6-5 and TRBJ1-1; D gene uncertain. This CDR3 comprises 12 residues. Germline-derived CDR1 and CDR2 are MNHEY and SVGAGI. The V end was cut by 3 bases, the J end by 7 bases, with 9 bases between. Written as DNA, the CDR3 is TGTGCCAGCAGTTATGGAAAGGGTGAAGCTTTCTTT. This codes for CASSYGKGEAFF.

The chain combines TRBV7-9 with TRBJ2-3, with 10 positions matching TRBD2. The V gene end was trimmed by 5 bases and the J gene end by 4 bases; junction bases not matched to a gene: 12. The CDR3 length is 17 residues. In germline, CDR1 is SEHNR, CDR2 FQNEAQ (reference sequence). CDR3 bases: TGTGCCAGCAGCCATACATCAATAGCGGGGGGACCAGATACGCAGTATTTT. It is translated as CASSHTSIAGGPDTQYF.

The V gene is TRBV7-8, the J gene TRBJ2-3; D gene unclear. Germline values: CDR1 SGHVS, CDR2 FQNEAQ. The CDR3 totals 13 residues. The germline V and J ends were trimmed by 1 base and 6 bases, with 8 bases remaining between them. CDR3 bases: TGTGCCAGCAGCTTAGGTTTGTCGGATACGCAGTATTTT. Its protein product is CASSLGLSDTQYF.

Turning to this clone: Other DNA sequences in this sample translate to the same CDR3. The chain employs TRBV4-1 and TRBJ1-1; D gene ambiguous. With 0 bases removed from V and 5 bases from J, the gap between germline ends came to 7 bases. This CDR3 comprises 13 residues. The germline V gene has CDR1 MGHRA and CDR2 YSYEKL. CDR3 DNA sequence: TGCGCCAGCAGCCAAGACCGTGGGACTGAAGCTTTCTTT. Translated: CASSQDRGTEAFF.

The V gene is TRBV6-6, the J gene TRBJ2-3; D is unresolved. The CDR3 has 15 residues. V lost 5 bases, J lost 3 bases, and 15 bases lay in between. The V gene's germline CDR1 is MNHNY and CDR2 SVGAGI (reference sequence). DNA for the CDR3: TGTGCCAGCAGTGGAATAGGTCTAGTAACAGATACGCAGTATTTT. Translation gives CASSGIGLVTDTQYF.

This clone was seen more than once but under ten times. The rearrangement joins TRBV9 to TRBJ1-1; 8 nucleotides agree with TRBD1. With V trimmed by 3 bases and J by 2 bases, 9 bases remained unmatched. CDR3 length: 16 amino acids. Germline-derived CDR1 and CDR2 are SGDLS and YYNGEE. CDR3 in amino acids: CASSGGTGYHNTEAFF. The CDR3 coding sequence is TGTGCCAGCAGCGGGGGGACAGGCTATCATAACACTGAAGCTTTCTTT. The variable domain in full, completed from reference TRBV9 and TRBJ1-1, reads DSGVTQTPKHLITATGQRVTLRCSPRSGDLSVYWYQQSLDQGLQFLIQYYNGEERAKGNILERFSAQQFPDLHSELNLSSLELGDSALYFCASSGGTGYHNTEAFFGQGTRLTVV.

This clone showed up just a few times. The chain links TRBV9 to TRBJ1-5; D uncertain. The CDR3 sequence is 12 residues long. V lost 0 bases and J lost 8, with 6 bases in between. CDR1 is SGDLS, CDR2 YYNGEE, per germline. CDR3 nucleotide sequence: TGTGCCAGCAGCGTAGACGGTGAGCCCCAGCATTTT. Translation: CASSVDGEPQHF.

The chain employs TRBV7-2 and TRBJ2-3, with a tentative D call TRBD1 (5 bases). Germline V gene lookup returns CDR1 SGHTA and CDR2 FQGNSA. The CDR3 spans 14 residues. V was trimmed by 4 bases and J by 2 bases, leaving 10 bases between them. The CDR3 region is CASSSQGNTDTQYF. CDR3 nucleotides: TGTGCCAGCAGCTCCCAGGGTAACACAGATACGCAGTATTTT.

The V call is TRBV27, the J call TRBJ2-1, with 10 nucleotides matching TRBD1. The V segment lost 5 bases and the J segment 6 bases; nucleotides outside the gene matches: 13. Germline CDR1 MNHEY, CDR2 SMNVEV (reference sequence). The CDR3 consists of 17 residues. The CDR3 reads CASSTLGGTGVSNEQFF. In DNA form, the CDR3 reads TGTGCCAGCAGTACCCTTGGAGGGACAGGGGTCTCCAATGAGCAGTTCTTC.

The count of this clone is one. This chain connects TRBV5-6 to TRBJ1-4; D perhaps matches TRBD1 (6 bases). The V gene lost 1 base and the J gene lost 2 bases, with 9 bases spanning the gap. The CDR3 totals 15 residues. Germline CDR1 reads SGHDT; CDR2 reads YYEEEE. The CDR3 coding sequence is TGTGCCAGCAGCTTGTTGAGGGGGACTAATGAAAAACTGTTTTTT. Encoded protein: CASSLLRGTNEKLFF.

The chain uses TRBV6-1 and TRBJ2-1; D is uncertain. The CDR3 has 16 amino acids. Germline loops: CDR1 MNHNS, CDR2 SASEGT. Trimming left V 2 bases short and J 1 base short, with 12 bases between. This CDR3 reads CASSEPFKTSYNEQFF. CDR3 nucleotide sequence: TGTGCCAGCAGTGAACCCTTCAAAACATCCTACAATGAGCAGTTCTTC.